This T cell receptor (beta chain) is drawn from a study of vaccination effects on CD4 cells after COVID-19. As for the study in general: Of the BNT162b2 and mRNA-1273 vaccines, participants received two doses of one or the other.

Clones were read by immunoSEQ multiplex PCR, and TCRdb kept only the in-frame ones, dropping some. The sample holds 74,000 or so clones, approximately 80% seen once. Within the ViraFEST assay, antigen-specific CD4+ T cells underwent expansion with viral peptide pools prior to sequencing. Isolation of CD4+ T cells took place after about 10 days of culture. In the vaccine recipients, nucleocapsid antibodies were negative and there was no prior SARS-CoV-2 infection. Days 3 and 7 saw half the medium replaced with IL-2 medium. The CDR3 extends over 20 amino acids. The V end was cut by 0 bases, the J end by 0 bases, with 21 bases between. The germline CDR1 and CDR2 sequences are KGHSH and LQKENI. Note on this clone: Its matching antigen is unknown.

The V call is TRBV18, the J call TRBJ1-3; D might be TRBD1 (5 bases). Sequenced material: CD4+ T cells from PBMCs cultured with SARS-CoV-2 spike peptides, taken before COVID-19 vaccination. The source is a human donor who received a COVID-19 vaccine. CDR3 DNA sequence: TGTGCCAGCTCACCACCATATCGTGGAGAGGGGCTCCGCTCTGGAAACACCATATATTTT. This sequence encodes CASSPPYRGEGLRSGNTIYF.